A selection of T cell receptor beta chains follows, all from one sample in a study of T cell responses to AZD1222 COVID-19 vaccine. Profiled with immunoSEQ multiplex PCR; TCRdb holds only in-frame clones, not every one. Found here are around 130,000 clones, over 90% of them singletons; the top ten hold more than 4.5%. The sequenced sample was peripheral blood, obtained on day 0 of AZD1222 vaccination. These receptors came from an adult in good health. Each CDR3 is given with its conserved first and last residue. Each record gives: J gene, clone size, D gene, V gene, CDR3 protein, CDR3 DNA. The D gene is left open where the match is weak. Part of the rows lack a size; the others show once, few, many or a class for expanded clones.

J gene: TRBJ1-3; clone size: -; D gene: TRBD1; V gene: TRBV30; CDR3 protein: CAWERTGAGNTIYF; CDR3 DNA: TGTGCCTGGGAGAGGACAGGGGCTGGAAACACCATATATTTT
J gene: TRBJ2-4; clone size: -; D gene: -; V gene: TRBV19; CDR3 protein: CASRQEGKNIQYF; CDR3 DNA: TGTGCCAGTAGGCAGGAGGGCAAAAACATTCAGTACTTC
J gene: TRBJ2-1; clone size: -; D gene: -; V gene: TRBV5-5; CDR3 protein: CASRQGFEQFF; CDR3 DNA: TGTGCCAGCAGGCAGGGTTTCGAGCAGTTCTTC
J gene: TRBJ2-3; clone size: -; D gene: TRBD2; V gene: TRBV11-3; CDR3 protein: CASSSSGGGTDTQYF; CDR3 DNA: TGTGCCAGCAGCTCAAGCGGGGGGGGCACAGATACGCAGTATTTT
J gene: TRBJ2-7; clone size: -; D gene: -; V gene: TRBV5-5; CDR3 protein: CASSTGTPGEQYF; CDR3 DNA: TGTGCCAGCAGCACAGGGACCCCAGGGGAGCAGTACTTC
J gene: TRBJ2-1; clone size: -; D gene: TRBD1; V gene: TRBV27; CDR3 protein: CASSLSTTGRNEQFF; CDR3 DNA: TGTGCCAGCAGTTTATCAACGACAGGGCGTAATGAGCAGTTCTTC
J gene: TRBJ2-1; clone size: -; D gene: -; V gene: TRBV1; CDR3 protein: CTSSQDHVLSYNEQFF; CDR3 DNA: TGCACCAGCAGCCAAGATCATGTACTCTCCTACAATGAGCAGTTCTTC
J gene: TRBJ1-5; clone size: -; D gene: -; V gene: TRBV4-3; CDR3 protein: CASSQEAGRRAGNQPQHF; CDR3 DNA: TGCGCCAGCAGCCAAGAAGCGGGAAGAAGGGCAGGCAATCAGCCCCAGCATTTT
J gene: TRBJ2-5; clone size: once; D gene: -; V gene: TRBV19; CDR3 protein: CASSSQGGQETQYF; CDR3 DNA: TGTGCCAGTAGTTCACAGGGAGGACAAGAGACCCAGTACTTC
J gene: TRBJ2-7; clone size: -; D gene: TRBD1; V gene: TRBV28; CDR3 protein: CADSDRVVYYEQYF; CDR3 DNA: TGTGCCGATTCAGACAGGGTTGTCTACTACGAGCAGTACTTC
J gene: TRBJ1-1; clone size: -; D gene: -; V gene: TRBV7-9; CDR3 protein: CASSQGGLNTEAFF; CDR3 DNA: TGTGCCAGCAGTCAAGGGGGATTGAACACTGAAGCTTTCTTT
J gene: TRBJ2-5; clone size: once; D gene: TRBD2; V gene: TRBV2; CDR3 protein: CASRTGTSGGETQYF; CDR3 DNA: TGTGCCAGCAGGACCGGGACTAGCGGGGGGGAGACCCAGTACTTC
J gene: TRBJ2-1; clone size: -; D gene: -; V gene: TRBV7-8; CDR3 protein: CASSRGGVSYNEQFF; CDR3 DNA: TGTGCCAGCAGCCGAGGGGGGGTCTCCTACAATGAGCAGTTCTTC
J gene: TRBJ1-2; clone size: -; D gene: TRBD1; V gene: TRBV25-1; CDR3 protein: CASSWDRDRYGYTF; CDR3 DNA: TGTGCCAGCAGTTGGGACAGGGATAGGTATGGCTACACCTTC
J gene: TRBJ2-1; clone size: -; D gene: -; V gene: TRBV30; CDR3 protein: CAWSVGGTYQKQFF; CDR3 DNA: TGTGCCTGGAGTGTAGGAGGGACGTACCAGAAGCAGTTCTTC
J gene: TRBJ1-2; clone size: -; D gene: TRBD1; V gene: TRBV5-1; CDR3 protein: CASSPGQGAWRGYTF; CDR3 DNA: TGCGCCAGCAGCCCCGGACAGGGGGCGTGGAGGGGCTACACCTTC